This T cell receptor (beta chain) was recorded in a study of shared clonotypes between healthy human individuals. Findings and caveats of the study: Sorted-subset sequencing, rarefaction showed, was incomplete despite large depth.

Comments on this clone: Antigen: not known.

This CDR3 comprises 12 residues. Germline CDR1 SNHLY, CDR2 FYNNEI. V lost 2 bases to trimming and J lost 5 bases, with 4 bases between them. Clones were sequenced by immunoSEQ multiplex PCR, and TCRdb holds only the in-frame ones, with some missing. This sample carries 900,000 to 1,200,000 clones, 70% to 80% of them seen once, and the ten largest clones take 0.6% to 0.7%. This receptor was obtained from a man between 18 and 35 years old in good health. Some clones in this sample may be carry-over from other donors' samples. The chain joins TRBV2 to TRBJ2-1, with D uncertain. The sample taken for sequencing was memory CD4+ T cells from PBMCs. The subset denotes: CD45RA-negative fraction. The CDR3 sequence is CASSEYNNEQFF. The CDR3 bases are TGTGCCAGCAGTGAATATAACAATGAGCAGTTCTTC.